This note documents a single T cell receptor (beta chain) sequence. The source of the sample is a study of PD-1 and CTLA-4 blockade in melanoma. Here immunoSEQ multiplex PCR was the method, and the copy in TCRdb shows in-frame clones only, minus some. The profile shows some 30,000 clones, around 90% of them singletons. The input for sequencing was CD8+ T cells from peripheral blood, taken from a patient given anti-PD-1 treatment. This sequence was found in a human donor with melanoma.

The CDR3 DNA follows: TGCAGCGTTGAAGATGCCCTCTACGAGCAGTACTTC. Protein: CSVEDALYEQYF. The chain uses TRBV29-1 and TRBJ2-7; D unresolved. Germline V lookup: CDR1 SQVTM, CDR2 ANQGSEA. Trimming removed 0 bases at V and 3 bases at J, with 6 bases between. The CDR3 consists of 12 residues.